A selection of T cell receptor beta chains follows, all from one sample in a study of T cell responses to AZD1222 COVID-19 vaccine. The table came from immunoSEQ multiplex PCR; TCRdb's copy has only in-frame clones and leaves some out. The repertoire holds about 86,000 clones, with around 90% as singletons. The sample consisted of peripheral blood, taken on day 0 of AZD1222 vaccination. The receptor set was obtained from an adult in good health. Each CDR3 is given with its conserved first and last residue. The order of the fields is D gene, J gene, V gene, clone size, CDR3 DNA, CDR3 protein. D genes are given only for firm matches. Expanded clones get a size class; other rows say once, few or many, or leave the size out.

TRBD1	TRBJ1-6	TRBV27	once	TGTGCCAGCAGTCCTCGACAGGGATCACCCCTCCACTTT	CASSPRQGSPLHF
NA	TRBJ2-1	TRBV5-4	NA	TGTGCCAGCAGCTTGGGGGCTAGCTGGGAGGGGGGTGAGCAGTTCTTC	CASSLGASWEGGEQFF
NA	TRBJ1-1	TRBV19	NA	TGTGCCAGTAGTATTCGGAACACTGAAGCTTTCTTT	CASSIRNTEAFF
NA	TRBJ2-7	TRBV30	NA	TGTGCCTGGAGTGTGGGGACCCCCGGGGGCGAGCAGTACTTC	CAWSVGTPGGEQYF
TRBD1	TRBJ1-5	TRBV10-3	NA	TGTGCCATCAGTGAGTCCCCAGGGGGCGCGGATCAGCCCCAGCATTTT	CAISESPGGADQPQHF
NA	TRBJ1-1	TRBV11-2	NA	TGTGCCAGCAGCTTAAAGCCGCTGGGAGTGTCTGAAGCTTTCTTT	CASSLKPLGVSEAFF
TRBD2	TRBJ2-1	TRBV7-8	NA	TGTGCCAGCAGCTTGGGACTAGCGGAGAAGCGGTTCTTC	CASSLGLAEKRFF
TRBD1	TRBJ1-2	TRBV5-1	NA	TGCGCCAGCAGCTTACGGCAGGGGGTTCGTGATGGCTACACCTTC	CASSLRQGVRDGYTF
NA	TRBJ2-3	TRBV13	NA	TGTGCCAGCAGCTTTGGAGGGGCCGGGTTAGATACGCAGTATTTT	CASSFGGAGLDTQYF
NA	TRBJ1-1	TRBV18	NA	TGTGCCAGCTCACCTTACGTAGGGGGAGAAGCTTTCTTT	CASSPYVGGEAFF
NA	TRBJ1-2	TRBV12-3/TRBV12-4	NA	TGTGCCAGCAGTTTAGCGCCACATGGCTACACCTTC	CASSLAPHGYTF
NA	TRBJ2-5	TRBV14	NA	TGTGCCAGCAGCCTTCGCGGGGCTGAAGAGACCCAGTACTTC	CASSLRGAEETQYF
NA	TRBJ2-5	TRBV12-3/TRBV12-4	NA	TGTGCCAGCAGAAATCTAGGGGGGGAGACCCAGTACTTC	CASRNLGGETQYF
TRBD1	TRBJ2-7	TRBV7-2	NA	TGTGCCAGCAGACGAGGACAGGGGGCTTACGAGCAGTACTTC	CASRRGQGAYEQYF
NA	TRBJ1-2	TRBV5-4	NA	TGTGCCAGCAGACCTGATCCAGGGGACTATGGCTACACCTTC	CASRPDPGDYGYTF
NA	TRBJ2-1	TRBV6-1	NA	TGTGCCAGCAGTGAAACGGCAGGGGCCTACAATGAGCAGTTCTTC	CASSETAGAYNEQFF
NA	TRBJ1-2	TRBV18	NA	TGTGCCAGCTCAGAGCTTCCAGCTAACTATGGCTACACCTTC	CASSELPANYGYTF
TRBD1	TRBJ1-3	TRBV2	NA	TGTGCCAGCAGTCTCCAACGACAGGGGGCAGGAAACACCATATATTTT	CASSLQRQGAGNTIYF
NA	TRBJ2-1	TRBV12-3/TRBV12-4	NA	TGTGCCAGCACTAAGAGGAGAGATGAGCAGTTCTTC	CASTKRRDEQFF
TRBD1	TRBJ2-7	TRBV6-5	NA	TGTGCCAGCAGTTTCCGGACAGGGACCTACGAGCAGTACTTC	CASSFRTGTYEQYF
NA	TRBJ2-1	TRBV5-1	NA	TGCGCCAGCAGCCTCTCCTCCTACAATGAGCAGTTCTTC	CASSLSSYNEQFF
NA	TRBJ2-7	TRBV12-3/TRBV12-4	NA	TGTGCCAGCAGTTTTAACGGACCCTACGAGCAGTACTTC	CASSFNGPYEQYF
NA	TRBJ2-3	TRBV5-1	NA	TGCGCCAGCAGCTTGTCTATAGCGTCGACAGATACGCAGTATTTT	CASSLSIASTDTQYF
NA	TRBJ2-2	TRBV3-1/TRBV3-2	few	TGTGCCAGCAGCCAAGAAGTGGGAACCGGGGAGCTGTTTTTT	CASSQEVGTGELFF